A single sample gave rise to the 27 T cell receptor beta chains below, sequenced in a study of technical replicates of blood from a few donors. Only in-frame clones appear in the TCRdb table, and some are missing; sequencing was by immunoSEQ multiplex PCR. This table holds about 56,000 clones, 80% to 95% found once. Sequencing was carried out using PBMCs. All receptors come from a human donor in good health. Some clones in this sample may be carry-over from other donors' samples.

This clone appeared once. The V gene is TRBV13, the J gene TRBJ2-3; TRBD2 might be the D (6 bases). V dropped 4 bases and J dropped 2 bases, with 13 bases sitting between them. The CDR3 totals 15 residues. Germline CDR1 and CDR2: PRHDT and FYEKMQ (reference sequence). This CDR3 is CASSSREWNTDTQYF. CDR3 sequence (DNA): TGTGCCAGCAGCTCCCGGGAGTGGAACACAGATACGCAGTATTTT.

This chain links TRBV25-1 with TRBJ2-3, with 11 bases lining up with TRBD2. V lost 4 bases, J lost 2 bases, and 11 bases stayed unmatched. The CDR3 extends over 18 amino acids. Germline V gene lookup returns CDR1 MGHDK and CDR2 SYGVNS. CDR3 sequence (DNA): TGTGCCAGCAGTGGTCATTCCGGGACTAGCGGTCACACAGATACGCAGTATTTT. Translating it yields CASSGHSGTSGHTDTQYF.

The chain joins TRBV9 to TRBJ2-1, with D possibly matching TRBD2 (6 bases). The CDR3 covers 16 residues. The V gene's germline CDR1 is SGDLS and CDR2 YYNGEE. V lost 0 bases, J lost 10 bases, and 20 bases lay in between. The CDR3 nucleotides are TGTGCCAGCAGCGTAGCATATGGGTTGGGCGGGGAAGAGCAGTTCTTC. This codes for CASSVAYGLGGEEQFF.

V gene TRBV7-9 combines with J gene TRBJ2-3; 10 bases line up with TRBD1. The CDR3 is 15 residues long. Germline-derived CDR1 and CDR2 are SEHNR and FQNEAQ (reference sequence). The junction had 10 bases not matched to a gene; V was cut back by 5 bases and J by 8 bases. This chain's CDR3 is CASSIGTGDPSTQYF. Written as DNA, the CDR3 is TGTGCCAGCAGCATCGGGACAGGGGATCCTAGTACGCAGTATTTT.

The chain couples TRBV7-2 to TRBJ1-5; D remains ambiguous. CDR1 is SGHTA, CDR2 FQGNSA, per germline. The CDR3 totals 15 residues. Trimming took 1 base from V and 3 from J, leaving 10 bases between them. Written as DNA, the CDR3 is TGTGCCAGCAGCTTAGGGCACAGCTACAATCAGCCCCAGCATTTT. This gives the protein CASSLGHSYNQPQHF.

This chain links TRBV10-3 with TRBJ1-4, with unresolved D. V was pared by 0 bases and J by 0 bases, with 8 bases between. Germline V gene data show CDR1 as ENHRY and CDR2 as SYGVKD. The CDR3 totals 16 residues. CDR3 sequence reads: CAISESGSTTNEKLFF. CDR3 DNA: TGTGCCATCAGTGAGTCGGGCAGCACAACTAATGAAAAACTGTTTTTT.

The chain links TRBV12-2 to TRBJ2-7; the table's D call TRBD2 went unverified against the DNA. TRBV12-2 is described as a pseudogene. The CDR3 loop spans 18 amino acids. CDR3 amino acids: CASLLPSTSGDSSYEQYF. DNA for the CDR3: TGTGCAAGTCTCCTCCCCTCGACTAGCGGGGATAGCTCCTACGAGCAGTACTTC.

CDR3 amino acids: CASSEGRANEKLFF. For the CDR3, the DNA is TGTGCCAGCAGTGAAGGGAGGGCTAATGAAAAACTGTTTTTT. V gene TRBV25-1 combines with J gene TRBJ1-4; D unclear. V lost 2 bases and J lost 3, with 7 bases in between. The CDR3 spans 14 residues. The germline gives CDR1 MGHDK, CDR2 SYGVNS.

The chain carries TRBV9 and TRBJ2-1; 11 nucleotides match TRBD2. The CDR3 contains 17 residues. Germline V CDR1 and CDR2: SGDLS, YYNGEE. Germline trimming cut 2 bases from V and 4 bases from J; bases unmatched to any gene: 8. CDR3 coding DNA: TGTGCCAGCAGCGTGCCTCGGGGGACTAGCGGATACAATGAGCAGTTCTTC. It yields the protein CASSVPRGTSGYNEQFF.

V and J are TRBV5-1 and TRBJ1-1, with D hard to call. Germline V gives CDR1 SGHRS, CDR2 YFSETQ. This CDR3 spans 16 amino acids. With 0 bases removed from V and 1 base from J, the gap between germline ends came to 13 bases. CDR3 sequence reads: CASSLDYWIANTEAFF. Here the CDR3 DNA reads TGCGCCAGCAGCTTGGACTATTGGATAGCGAACACTGAAGCTTTCTTT.

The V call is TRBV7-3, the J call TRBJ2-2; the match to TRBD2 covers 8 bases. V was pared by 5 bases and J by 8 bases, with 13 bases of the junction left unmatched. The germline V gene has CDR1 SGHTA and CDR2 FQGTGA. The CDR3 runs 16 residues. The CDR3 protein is CASSVGLAGPRGELFF. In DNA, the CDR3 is TGTGCCAGCAGCGTAGGATTAGCGGGACCGAGGGGGGAGCTGTTTTTT.

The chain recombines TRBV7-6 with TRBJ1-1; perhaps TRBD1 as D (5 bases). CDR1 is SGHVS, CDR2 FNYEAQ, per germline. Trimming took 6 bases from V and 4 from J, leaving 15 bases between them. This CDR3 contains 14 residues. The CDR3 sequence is CASSSGQRGTEAFF. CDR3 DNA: TGTGCCAGCAGTTCGGGGCAGCGGGGCACTGAAGCTTTCTTT.

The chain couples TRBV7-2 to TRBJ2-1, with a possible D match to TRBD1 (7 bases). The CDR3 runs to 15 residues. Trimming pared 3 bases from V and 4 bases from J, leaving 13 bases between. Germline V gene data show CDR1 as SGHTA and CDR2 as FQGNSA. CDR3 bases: TGTGCCAGCAGCTTCCTCCAGGGGGGTTACAATGAGCAGTTCTTC. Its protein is CASSFLQGGYNEQFF.

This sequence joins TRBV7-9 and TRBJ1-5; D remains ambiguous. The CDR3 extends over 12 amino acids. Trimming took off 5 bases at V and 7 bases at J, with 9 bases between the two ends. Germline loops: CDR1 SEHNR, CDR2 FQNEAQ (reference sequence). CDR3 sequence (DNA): TGTGCCAGCAGCCGTTTCGGGCAGCCCCAGCATTTT. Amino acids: CASSRFGQPQHF. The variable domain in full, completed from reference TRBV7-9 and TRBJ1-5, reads DTGVSQNPRHKITKRGQNVTFRCDPISEHNRLYWYRQTLGQGPEFLTYFQNEAQLEKSRLLSDRFSAERPKGSFSTLEIQRTEQGDSAMYLCASSRFGQPQHFGDGTRLSIL.

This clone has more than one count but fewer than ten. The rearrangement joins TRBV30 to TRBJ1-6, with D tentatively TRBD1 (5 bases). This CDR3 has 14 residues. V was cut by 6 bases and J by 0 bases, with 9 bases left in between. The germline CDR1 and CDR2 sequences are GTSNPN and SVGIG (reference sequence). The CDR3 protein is CACRGSSYNSPLHF. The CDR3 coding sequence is TGTGCCTGTAGGGGTAGCTCCTATAATTCACCCCTCCACTTT.

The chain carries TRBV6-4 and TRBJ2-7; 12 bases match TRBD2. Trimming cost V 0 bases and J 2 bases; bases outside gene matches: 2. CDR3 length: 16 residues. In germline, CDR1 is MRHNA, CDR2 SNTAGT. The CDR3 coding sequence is TGTGCCAGCAGTGACTCACTAGCGGGAGGCGCCTACGAGCAGTACTTC. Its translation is CASSDSLAGGAYEQYF.

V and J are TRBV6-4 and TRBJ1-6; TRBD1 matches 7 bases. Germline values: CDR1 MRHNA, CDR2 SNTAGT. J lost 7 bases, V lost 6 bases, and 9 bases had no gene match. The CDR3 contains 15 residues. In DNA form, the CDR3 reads TGTGCCAGCAGACTCGGGACAGACGGGAATTCACCCCTCCACTTT. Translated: CASRLGTDGNSPLHF.

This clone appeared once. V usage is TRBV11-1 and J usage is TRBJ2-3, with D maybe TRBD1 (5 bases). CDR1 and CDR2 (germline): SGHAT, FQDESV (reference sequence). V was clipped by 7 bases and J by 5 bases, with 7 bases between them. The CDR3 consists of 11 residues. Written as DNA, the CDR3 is TGTGCCAGCACTAGGGGAGATACGCAGTATTTT. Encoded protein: CASTRGDTQYF.

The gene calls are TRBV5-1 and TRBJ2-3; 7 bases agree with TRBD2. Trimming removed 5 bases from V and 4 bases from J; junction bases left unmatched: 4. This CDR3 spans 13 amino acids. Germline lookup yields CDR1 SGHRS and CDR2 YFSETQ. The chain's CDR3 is CASSSRGADTQYF. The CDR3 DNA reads TGCGCCAGCAGTTCACGGGGGGCAGATACGCAGTATTTT.

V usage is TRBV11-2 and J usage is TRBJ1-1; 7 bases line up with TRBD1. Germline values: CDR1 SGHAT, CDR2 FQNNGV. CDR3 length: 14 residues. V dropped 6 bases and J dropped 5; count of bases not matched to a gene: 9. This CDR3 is CASRGRDSRTEAFF. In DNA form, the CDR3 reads TGTGCCAGCAGGGGCCGGGACAGTAGGACTGAAGCTTTCTTT. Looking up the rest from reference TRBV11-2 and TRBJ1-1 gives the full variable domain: EAGVAQSPRYKIIEKRQSVAFWCNPISGHATLYWYQQILGQGPKLLIQFQNNGVVDDSQLPKDRFSAERLKGVDSTLKIQPAKLEDSAVYLCASRGRDSRTEAFFGQGTRLTVV.

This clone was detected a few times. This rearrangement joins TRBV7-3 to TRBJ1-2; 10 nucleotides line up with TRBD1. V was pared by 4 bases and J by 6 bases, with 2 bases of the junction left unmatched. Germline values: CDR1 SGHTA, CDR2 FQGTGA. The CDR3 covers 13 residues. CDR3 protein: CASSSGQGDGYTF. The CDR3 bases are TGTGCCAGCAGCTCTGGACAGGGGGATGGCTACACCTTC. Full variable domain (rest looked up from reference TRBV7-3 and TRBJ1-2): GAGVSQTPSNKVTEKGKYVELRCDPISGHTALYWYRQSLGQGPEFLIYFQGTGAADDSGLPNDRFFAVRPEGSVSTLKIQRTERGDSAVYLCASSSGQGDGYTFGSGTRLTVV.

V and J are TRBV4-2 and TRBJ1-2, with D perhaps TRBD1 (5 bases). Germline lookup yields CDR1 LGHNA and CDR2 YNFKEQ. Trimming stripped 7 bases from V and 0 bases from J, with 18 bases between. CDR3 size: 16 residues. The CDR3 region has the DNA TGTGCCAGCACGACGGCGGGGGGGGTGGCTAACTATGGCTACACCTTC. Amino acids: CASTTAGGVANYGYTF.

The CDR3 loop reads CATSSDIKTYEQYF. In nucleotides, the CDR3 is TGTGCCACCAGCAGTGACATTAAAACCTACGAGCAGTACTTC. This chain connects TRBV15 to TRBJ2-7; D remains ambiguous. V was pared by 3 bases and J by 2 bases, with 11 bases between. Germline loops: CDR1 LNHNV, CDR2 YYDKDF (reference sequence). The CDR3 sequence is 14 residues long.

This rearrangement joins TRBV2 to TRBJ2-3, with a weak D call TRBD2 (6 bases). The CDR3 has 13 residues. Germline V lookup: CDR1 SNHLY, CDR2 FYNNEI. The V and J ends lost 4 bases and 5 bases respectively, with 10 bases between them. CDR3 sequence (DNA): TGTGCCAGCAGTGGAGGGGAGGTAGATACGCAGTATTTT. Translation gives CASSGGEVDTQYF.

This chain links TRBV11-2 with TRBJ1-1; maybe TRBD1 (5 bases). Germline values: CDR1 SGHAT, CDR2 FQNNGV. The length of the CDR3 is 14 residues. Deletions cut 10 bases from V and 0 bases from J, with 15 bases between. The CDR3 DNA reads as TGTGCCAACAGGTTACGACAGCTGAACACTGAAGCTTTCTTT. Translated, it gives CANRLRQLNTEAFF.

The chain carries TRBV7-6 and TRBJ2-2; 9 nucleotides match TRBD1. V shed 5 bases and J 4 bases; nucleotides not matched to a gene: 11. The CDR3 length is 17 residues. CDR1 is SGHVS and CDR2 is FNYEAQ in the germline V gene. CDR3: CASSQHGQGMGTGELFF. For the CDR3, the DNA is TGTGCCAGCAGCCAGCACGGACAGGGGATGGGCACCGGGGAGCTGTTTTTT.

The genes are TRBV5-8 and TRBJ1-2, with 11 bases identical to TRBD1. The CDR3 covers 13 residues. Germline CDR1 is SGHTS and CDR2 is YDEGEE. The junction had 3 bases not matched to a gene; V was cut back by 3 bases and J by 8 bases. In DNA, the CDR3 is TGTGCCAGCAGCTCGGACAGGGGGCGAGGCTACACCTTC. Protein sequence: CASSSDRGRGYTF.